These T cell receptor beta chains were read from a single sample in a study of radiotherapy plus CTLA-4 blockade in lung cancer. TCRdb keeps only in-frame clones here, not all; method: immunoSEQ multiplex PCR. The sample comprises over 85,000 clones, about four fifths of which are singletons, and roughly 3.1% rests with the top ten. The sample was peripheral blood, taken from a patient treated with radiotherapy plus ipilimumab. These receptor sequences come from a human donor with non-small cell lung cancer who had a partial response to radiotherapy plus ipilimumab. Some clones in this sample may be carry-over from other donors' samples. Both conserved end residues are part of each CDR3. The order of the fields is CDR3 protein, CDR3 DNA, V gene, clone size, D gene, J gene. D genes are given only for firm matches. Clone size is stated in some rows and not others, as once, few, many or a class when expanded.

CDR3aa: CASSLGGQDTEAFF; CDR3nt: TGTGCCAGCAGCCTGGGGGGGCAAGACACTGAAGCTTTCTTT; v_gene: TRBV28; abundance: .; d_gene: .; j_gene: TRBJ1-1
CDR3aa: CSVSWDRGNTIYF; CDR3nt: TGCAGCGTTTCCTGGGACAGGGGAAACACCATATATTTT; v_gene: TRBV29-1; abundance: few; d_gene: TRBD1; j_gene: TRBJ1-3
CDR3aa: CASRILAGSYNEQFF; CDR3nt: TGTGCCAGCAGGATACTAGCGGGCTCCTACAATGAGCAGTTCTTC; v_gene: TRBV6-6; abundance: .; d_gene: TRBD2; j_gene: TRBJ2-1
CDR3aa: CASSRGGNNSPLHF; CDR3nt: TGTGCCAGCAGCCGGGGGGGGAACAATTCACCCCTCCACTTT; v_gene: TRBV7-2; abundance: .; d_gene: .; j_gene: TRBJ1-6
CDR3aa: CASSRGTGGSKLFF; CDR3nt: TGTGCCAGTAGTAGAGGGACAGGGGGGTCGAAACTGTTTTTT; v_gene: TRBV19; abundance: .; d_gene: TRBD1; j_gene: TRBJ1-4
CDR3aa: CTSSQVHPGTGPAGELFF; CDR3nt: TGCACCAGCAGCCAGGTCCACCCCGGGACAGGGCCGGCGGGGGAGCTGTTTTTT; v_gene: TRBV1; abundance: .; d_gene: .; j_gene: TRBJ2-2
CDR3aa: CASSNKGAGGQPQHF; CDR3nt: TGTGCCAGTAGTAATAAGGGAGCCGGGGGACAGCCCCAGCATTTT; v_gene: TRBV19; abundance: few; d_gene: .; j_gene: TRBJ1-5
CDR3aa: CASSYVRGSDTQYF; CDR3nt: TGTGCCAGCAGTTACGTAAGGGGCTCGGATACGCAGTATTTT; v_gene: TRBV6-6; abundance: .; d_gene: .; j_gene: TRBJ2-3
CDR3aa: CASSSGTSLAKNIQYF; CDR3nt: TGCGCCAGCAGCTCCGGGACATCCTTAGCCAAAAACATTCAGTACTTC; v_gene: TRBV5-1; abundance: .; d_gene: .; j_gene: TRBJ2-4
CDR3aa: CASSSSSGRLTTSSGANVLTF; CDR3nt: TGTGCCAGCAGCTCTTCTAGCGGGCGGCTTACTACTAGCTCTGGGGCCAACGTCCTGACTTTC; v_gene: TRBV7-8; abundance: .; d_gene: TRBD2; j_gene: TRBJ2-6
CDR3aa: CASSRSGSEDTQYF; CDR3nt: TGTGCCAGCAGCCGTAGCGGGAGTGAAGATACGCAGTATTTT; v_gene: TRBV7-3; abundance: .; d_gene: TRBD2; j_gene: TRBJ2-3
CDR3aa: CASSDSSVGVVRQPQHF; CDR3nt: TGTGCCAGCTCCGACTCGTCGGTAGGTGTTGTTCGTCAGCCCCAGCATTTT; v_gene: TRBV18; abundance: .; d_gene: .; j_gene: TRBJ1-5
CDR3aa: CASSFAAGGTDTQYF; CDR3nt: TGTGCCAGCAGCTTTGCAGCGGGGGGGACAGATACGCAGTATTTT; v_gene: TRBV7-8; abundance: .; d_gene: TRBD2; j_gene: TRBJ2-3
CDR3aa: CASSRPGVNTGELFF; CDR3nt: TGTGCCAGCAGCCGACCGGGAGTAAACACCGGGGAGCTGTTTTTT; v_gene: TRBV6-5; abundance: few; d_gene: .; j_gene: TRBJ2-2
CDR3aa: CASSLTTGGRFERNGYTF; CDR3nt: TGTGCCAGCAGTCTAACGACAGGGGGAAGATTTGAACGGAATGGCTACACCTTC; v_gene: TRBV6-4; abundance: .; d_gene: TRBD1; j_gene: TRBJ1-2